The rows below give T cell receptor beta chains drawn from one sample of a study of vaccination effects on CD4 cells after COVID-19. Only in-frame clones appear in the TCRdb table, and some are missing; sequencing was by immunoSEQ multiplex PCR. The sample contains tens of thousands of clones, 50% to 70% of which appear only once. The antigens of these receptors remain unknown. The sample here was CD4+ T cells from PBMCs cultured without peptide, taken before COVID-19 vaccination. The receptor set was obtained from a human donor who received a COVID-19 vaccine. CDR3s include the opening cysteine and the closing phenylalanine or tryptophan. Each record gives: V gene, D gene, J gene, clone size, CDR3 DNA, CDR3 protein. The D gene is left open where the match is weak. Size tells how often a clone was seen (once, few, many) or the class of an expanded clone, and some rows leave it out.

>TRBV5-1|-|TRBJ2-1|-
TGCGCCAGCAGCTTGGAGGGCTCCTACAATGAGCAGTTCTTC
CASSLEGSYNEQFF
>TRBV6-5|TRBD1|TRBJ1-1|-
TGTGCCAGCATCCGGGGACAGGGGTCTGAAGCTTTCTTT
CASIRGQGSEAFF
>TRBV3-1/TRBV3-2|-|TRBJ1-3|-
TGTGCCAGCAGCCAAAAGGGCTCTGGAAACACCATATATTTT
CASSQKGSGNTIYF
>TRBV10-3|-|TRBJ2-1|-
TGTGCCACCTGGGACCCCCCCTCCTACAATGAGCAGTTCTTC
CATWDPPSYNEQFF
>TRBV27|-|TRBJ2-2|once
TGTGCCAGCAGTCGGACGGGAACCGGGGAGCTGTTTTTT
CASSRTGTGELFF
>TRBV28|-|TRBJ1-1|few
TGTGCCAGCAGTTTAGTGAACACTGAAGCTTTCTTT
CASSLVNTEAFF
>TRBV5-6|-|TRBJ2-1|-
TGTGCCAGCAGCCCAAGCGGATCCTCCTACAATGAGCAGTTCTTC
CASSPSGSSYNEQFF
>TRBV30|TRBD1|TRBJ1-5|-
TGTGCCTGGAGTAAAGGACAGGCCAATCAGCCCCAGCATTTT
CAWSKGQANQPQHF
>TRBV4-3|-|TRBJ1-2|-
TGCGCCAGCAGCCAAGATATTGACTTAGACTATGGCTACACCTTC
CASSQDIDLDYGYTF
>TRBV3-1/TRBV3-2|TRBD1|TRBJ1-5|-
TGTGCCAGCAGCTACGGGACAGACAATCAGCCCCAGCATTTT
CASSYGTDNQPQHF
>TRBV6-1|TRBD1|TRBJ1-1|once
TGTGCCAGCAGTGAACGGACAGGGCACACTGAAGCTTTCTTT
CASSERTGHTEAFF
>TRBV29-1|TRBD2|TRBJ2-2|-
TGCAGCGGGCTGAGGCGGGGAGGGCCTTTAAACACCGGGGAGCTGTTTTTT
CSGLRRGGPLNTGELFF
>TRBV6-1|-|TRBJ2-7|few
TGTGCCAGCAGTGAAGAGGCGGGGAAGTTGAGCTCCTACGAGCAGTACTTC
CASSEEAGKLSSYEQYF
>TRBV2|TRBD2|TRBJ2-3|-
TGTGCCAGCAGTGAACGAGGGAGGGGCACAGATACGCAGTATTTT
CASSERGRGTDTQYF
>TRBV29-1|-|TRBJ2-3|-
TGCAGCGTTGAAGAGATCTCAAACACAGATACGCAGTATTTT
CSVEEISNTDTQYF
>TRBV21-1|-|TRBJ2-6|-
TGTGCCAGCAGCAAATATAGGTTCTCTGGGGCCAACGTCCTGACTTTC
CASSKYRFSGANVLTF
>TRBV14|-|TRBJ2-1|-
TGTGCCAGCAGCCGGCTAGCTAGCGCCCTCGGTAACAATGAGCAGTTCTTC
CASSRLASALGNNEQFF
>TRBV6-4|-|TRBJ1-1|-
TGTGCCGCCCCGGAAGGGAGAGGAACTGAAGCTTTCTTT
CAAPEGRGTEAFF
>TRBV27|-|TRBJ1-2|few
TGTGCCAGCAGTTCCCAACGACAGAGGGTGCCATATGGCTACACCTTC
CASSSQRQRVPYGYTF
>TRBV28|TRBD2|TRBJ2-1|once
TGTGCCAGCAGTTCCCTGACTAGCGGGAGGGCCTCGATCAATGAGCAGTTCTTC
CASSSLTSGRASINEQFF
>TRBV18|-|TRBJ2-2|-
TGTGCCAGCTCACCCGGTGCGACGGAGAACACCGGGGAGCTGTTTTTT
CASSPGATENTGELFF
>TRBV7-2|-|TRBJ1-1|-
TGTGCCAGCAGCCCAGGGGTAGGCGAAGCTTTCTTT
CASSPGVGEAFF
>TRBV7-9|TRBD2|TRBJ2-1|-
TGTGCCAGCACCCAAGGTTCTGGACTAGCGGGAGGGCTCTCCTACAATGAGCAGTTCTTC
CASTQGSGLAGGLSYNEQFF
>TRBV24-1|-|TRBJ2-3|-
TGTGCCACCAGTGTTTCACAGCTAGCCACAGATACGCAGTATTTT
CATSVSQLATDTQYF
>TRBV3-1/TRBV3-2|-|TRBJ1-1|-
TGTGCCAGCAGCCAAGGCCGGGGGCGTTGGGCTTTCTTT
CASSQGRGRWAFF
>TRBV4-1|-|TRBJ2-2|-
TGCGCCAGCAGCCAAGAAGGGGTCCGGGGCACCGGGGAGCTGTTTTTT
CASSQEGVRGTGELFF
>TRBV3-1/TRBV3-2|-|TRBJ2-1|-
TGTGCCAGCAGCCAACCCGGGACACCGATCGCGGCGGCTGAGCAGTTCTTC
CASSQPGTPIAAAEQFF
>TRBV9|TRBD2|TRBJ2-6|-
TGTGCCAGCAGCGTACGATCGGGGGGGGCGGCTGGGGCCAACGTCCTGACTTTC
CASSVRSGGAAGANVLTF
>TRBV6-5|TRBD1|TRBJ2-2|-
TGTGCCAGCAGTTTGGACAGGGGGTCCACCGGGGAGCTGTTTTTT
CASSLDRGSTGELFF
>TRBV6-5|-|TRBJ2-6|-
TGTGCCAGCCTATCGGGGGTCGGGGCCAACGTCCTGACTTTC
CASLSGVGANVLTF
>TRBV11-2|TRBD2|TRBJ2-1|-
TGTGCCAGCAGCCCAAATAGCGGGCGGTCCTACAATGAGCAGTTCTTC
CASSPNSGRSYNEQFF
>TRBV4-1|-|TRBJ1-2|-
TGCGCCAGCAGCCCTTCGCTCGTGAACTCCCTTACTCGCCGTACTTTCTATGGCTACACCTTC
CASSPSLVNSLTRRTFYGYTF
>TRBV20-1|-|TRBJ1-1|-
TGCAGTGCTAGGGGAGGGGGTGAAGCTTTCTTT
CSARGGGEAFF
>TRBV6-5|-|TRBJ1-6|few
TGTGCCAGCACCCCGGAAGGGTACTCACCCCTCCACTTT
CASTPEGYSPLHF
>TRBV6-5|-|TRBJ1-6|-
TGTGCCAGCAGCTGGAATGCCGTAAATTCACCCCTCCACTTT
CASSWNAVNSPLHF
>TRBV6-1|-|TRBJ2-7|-
TGTGCCAGCAGTGAGGATGCCAGCTCCTACGAGCAGTACTTC
CASSEDASSYEQYF
>TRBV6-1|-|TRBJ1-6|-
TGTGCCAGCAGTGAAGCCATGGGGGGAGGTAATTCACCCCTCCACTTT
CASSEAMGGGNSPLHF
>TRBV4-1|TRBD1|TRBJ1-1|few
TGCGCCAGCAGCCAAGGGGACAGGTTGAGGACTGAAGCTTTCTTT
CASSQGDRLRTEAFF
>TRBV6-4|-|TRBJ2-7|-
TGTGCCAATTGGACGGGAGCCGACGAGCAGTACTTC
CANWTGADEQYF
>TRBV28|TRBD2|TRBJ2-1|-
TGTGCCAGCAGTTTATATTTCTGGCTAGCGGGAGGGCCCTCCTACAATGAGCAGTTCTTC
CASSLYFWLAGGPSYNEQFF
>TRBV30|TRBD2|TRBJ2-5|-
TGTGCCTGGAGTGAGGGACTAGCGGGAGGGCGGGGAGAGACCCAGTACTTC
CAWSEGLAGGRGETQYF
>TRBV27|-|TRBJ2-7|-
TGTGCCAGCAGCCCCCGGGACGGAGCCTACGAGCAGTACTTC
CASSPRDGAYEQYF
>TRBV18|-|TRBJ2-1|once
TGTGCCAGCTCACCACGCGAAACCCCCGGGGGGCGGTACAATGAGCAGTTCTTC
CASSPRETPGGRYNEQFF
>TRBV5-4|-|TRBJ2-3|-
TGTGCCAGCAGCGGACTACGCACAGATACGCAGTATTTT
CASSGLRTDTQYF
>TRBV6-5|TRBD1|TRBJ2-3|-
TGTGCCAGCACTGGGACAGGGGATAGGCTGGATACGCAGTATTTT
CASTGTGDRLDTQYF
>TRBV7-9|TRBD1|TRBJ1-1|-
TGTGCCAGCAGCTTGAGGCCGCAGGGGGTTTGGTCCAACACTGAAGCTTTCTTT
CASSLRPQGVWSNTEAFF
>TRBV18|-|TRBJ1-5|few
TGTGCCAGCTCACCACCAGGCGGGGGTGGCAATCAGCCCCAGCATTTT
CASSPPGGGGNQPQHF
>TRBV28|TRBD2|TRBJ2-3|once
TGTGCCAGCAGGGGGACTAGCGGCCGAACCCGTTCAAGCACAGATACGCAGTATTTT
CASRGTSGRTRSSTDTQYF
>TRBV6-5|TRBD1|TRBJ1-6|few
TGTGCCAGCAGTACCACAGGGGTTACCCTTTCACCCCTCCACTTT
CASSTTGVTLSPLHF
>TRBV28|-|TRBJ2-5|once
TGTGCCAGCACTCTTGTGGGCCAAGAGACCCAGTACTTC
CASTLVGQETQYF
>TRBV5-1|TRBD2|TRBJ2-5|-
TGCGCCAGCAGCTTGGCCCTAGCGGGGGGCCCGCAAGAGACCCAGTACTTC
CASSLALAGGPQETQYF
>TRBV7-2|TRBD1|TRBJ1-1|-
TGTGCCAGCAGCTGGACAGGGGGCCTGGACGGAGCTTTCTTT
CASSWTGGLDGAFF
>TRBV5-6|TRBD1|TRBJ2-7|-
TGTGCCAGCAGCTTGGGACAGGGGCTCTACGAGCAGTACTTC
CASSLGQGLYEQYF
>TRBV5-8|-|TRBJ2-6|-
TGTGCCAGCAGCTTATGGACAGCCAGGGCCAACGTCCTGACTTTC
CASSLWTARANVLTF
>TRBV6-5|-|TRBJ2-7|-
TGTGCCAGCAGCCAAAGACTAGGAGGGACCTACGAGCAGTACTTC
CASSQRLGGTYEQYF
>TRBV6-5|-|TRBJ2-7|-
TGTGCCAGCTCTGGCCAGGGGATCACCGAGCAGTACTTC
CASSGQGITEQYF
>TRBV30|-|TRBJ1-2|-
TGTGCCTTGAGTGGCTACACCTTC
CALSGYTF